The 3 T cell receptor beta chains in this list originate from one sample, sequenced in a study of spatial heterogeneity in lung cancer. MiXCR was run by TCRdb on the 5' RACE reads, yielding one entry per CDR3 protein. The profile covers about 52,000 distinct CDR3 sequences, with around 7.7% appearing a single time and approximately 40% taken by the ten largest. Specified time point: blood at routine non-recurrence follow-up after resection. Whole RNA came from tumor, nontumor lung or frozen PBMC and was sequenced without being sorted. Sequences were derived from PBMCs, sampled at follow-up. The receptors come from a female donor with early-stage non-small cell lung cancer.

This clonotype was picked up many times. The CDR3 region has the DNA TGTGCCAGCGGTTGGGGAGCAGGGGGCAAGGAGACCCAGTACTTC. It encodes CASGWGAGGKETQYF. V is TRBV12-3 or TRBV12-4 and J is TRBJ2-5, with TRBD1 matching over 8 bases. The length of the CDR3 is 15 residues. Trimming at V came to 8 bases and at J to 5 bases, leaving 13 bases not matched to a gene.

This clonotype was seen ten or more times. The chain has TRBV18 and TRBJ2-1; D gene ambiguous. Germline CDR1 reads KGHSH; CDR2 reads LQKENI. Between the trimmed V and J ends, which lost 3 bases and 5 bases, there was a span of 5 bases. CDR3 length: 12 residues. As DNA, the CDR3 is TGTGCCAGCTCACCGCAGAACAATGAGCAGTTCTTC. Translating it yields CASSPQNNEQFF. The whole variable domain, filled in from reference TRBV18 and TRBJ2-1, reads NAGVMQNPRHLVRRRGQEARLRCSPMKGHSHVYWYRQLPEEGLKFMVYLQKENIIDESGMPKERFSAEFPKEGPSILRIQQVVRGDSAAYFCASSPQNNEQFFGPGTRLTVL.

This clonotype was seen ten or more times. The chain employs TRBV29-1 and TRBJ1-6, with 10 bases aligning to TRBD1. Trimming at V came to 7 bases and at J to 7 bases, leaving 4 bases not matched to a gene. CDR3 length equals 13 residues. In germline, CDR1 is SQVTM, CDR2 ANQGSEA. CDR3 in DNA: TGCAGCGCCCGGACAGGGGGGAATTCACCCCTCCACTTT. It encodes CSARTGGNSPLHF.